These 26 T cell receptor beta chains were sequenced from one sample in a study of cytomegalovirus exposure and HLA in healthy donors. Measured with immunoSEQ multiplex PCR; TCRdb has only the in-frame clones, and not every one. The data show 250,000 to 400,000 clones, around 87% seen once. The sequenced material came from PBMCs. The receptors come from a woman aged 30 to 39 in good health and CMV-seropositive.

The chain uses TRBV4-1 and TRBJ1-2; 7 bases match TRBD1. V lost 4 bases and J lost 8; bases outside the gene matches: 4. The CDR3 is 12 amino acids. The germline V gene has CDR1 MGHRA and CDR2 YSYEKL. The CDR3 DNA follows: TGCGCCAGCAGCCCGACAGGGAACGGCTACACCTTC. It specifies CASSPTGNGYTF.

The chain carries TRBV5-1 and TRBJ2-7, with no clear D. Germline CDR1 and CDR2: SGHRS and YFSETQ. The CDR3 length is 15 residues. V was trimmed by 0 bases and J by 0 bases, leaving 10 bases between them. CDR3 DNA: TGCGCCAGCAGCTTGGACTTCCGCAGCTCCTACGAGCAGTACTTC. Its translation: CASSLDFRSSYEQYF.

This chain connects TRBV5-6 to TRBJ2-3; the D is unclear. Trimming pared 4 bases from V and 4 bases from J, leaving 13 bases between. The CDR3 runs to 14 residues. Germline V gene sequence: CDR1 SGHDT, CDR2 YYEEEE. CDR3 sequence reads: CASSPLYEPDTQYF. CDR3 in DNA: TGTGCCAGCAGCCCTCTGTATGAACCAGATACGCAGTATTTT. The full variable domain, completed using reference TRBV5-6 and TRBJ2-3, is DAGVTQSPTHLIKTRGQQVTLRCSPKSGHDTVSWYQQALGQGPQFIFQYYEEEERQRGNFPDRFSGHQFPNYSSELNVNALLLGDSALYLCASSPLYEPDTQYFGPGTRLTVL.

The chain employs TRBV7-8 and TRBJ2-7; 11 nucleotides line up with TRBD1. J lost 5 bases, V lost 4 bases, and 1 base had no gene match. The CDR3 length is 13 residues. Germline V gives CDR1 SGHVS, CDR2 FQNEAQ. Here the CDR3 DNA reads TGTGCCAGCAGCTGGACAGGGGGCGACGAGCAGTACTTC. It codes for CASSWTGGDEQYF.

The rearrangement joins TRBV18 to TRBJ2-3; TRBD2 matches 13 bases. CDR1 and CDR2 from the germline V gene are KGHSH and LQKENI. The CDR3 totals 18 residues. With 4 bases clipped from V and 1 base from J, the junction kept 8 bases outside the gene matches. CDR3 loop: CASSLRTSGRLGTDTQYF. The CDR3 bases are TGTGCCAGCTCACTCCGGACTAGCGGGAGATTAGGCACAGATACGCAGTATTTT.

The chain is built from TRBV4-1 and TRBJ2-7; no clear D. V was clipped by 4 bases and J by 0 bases, with 7 bases between them. Germline values: CDR1 MGHRA, CDR2 YSYEKL. This CDR3 spans 13 amino acids. The CDR3 DNA sequence: TGCGCCAGCAGCCCGGGCTTCTCCTACGAGCAGTACTTC. This codes for CASSPGFSYEQYF.

The gene calls are TRBV13 and TRBJ2-5; D remains unclear. Per germline, CDR1 PRHDT and CDR2 FYEKMQ (reference sequence). This CDR3 has 15 residues. V lost 3 bases and J 3 bases, leaving 14 bases between the germline ends. CDR3 sequence (DNA): TGTGCCAGCAGCTTTGGGAAATATTCCGAAGAGACCCAGTACTTC. Its translation: CASSFGKYSEETQYF.

The chain joins TRBV30 to TRBJ1-6, with unresolved D. The CDR3 has 11 residues. Germline CDR1 is GTSNPN and CDR2 is SVGIG (reference sequence). V was trimmed by 2 bases and J by 9 bases, leaving 5 bases between them. CDR3 nucleotides: TGTGCCTGGAGTACTTCTTCACCCCTCCACTTT. It yields the protein CAWSTSSPLHF. The variable domain in full, with the rest retrieved from reference TRBV30 and TRBJ1-6, is SQTIHQWPATLVQPVGSPLSLECTVEGTSNPNLYWYRQAAGRGLQLLFYSVGIGQISSEVPQNLSASRPQDRQFILSSKKLLLSDSGFYLCAWSTSSPLHFGNGTRLTVT.

The chain employs TRBV7-8 and TRBJ2-2; TRBD2 is a possible D gene (6 bases). This CDR3 region has 17 residues. V was trimmed by 1 base and J by 2 bases, leaving 14 bases between them. Germline lookup yields CDR1 SGHVS and CDR2 FQNEAQ. The CDR3 DNA is TGTGCCAGCAGCTTAGAAGGGGCGGGGCTAAACACCGGGGAGCTGTTTTTT. Translating it yields CASSLEGAGLNTGELFF.

The chain combines TRBV9 with TRBJ2-2, with 9 bases matching TRBD2. Germline CDR1 SGDLS, CDR2 YYNGEE. This CDR3 is 15 amino acids long. V was clipped by 1 base and J by 4 bases; unmatched bases: 2. CDR3 nucleotide sequence: TGTGCCAGCAGCGTACTTAGCGGGGGCACCGGGGAGCTGTTTTTT. Translating gives CASSVLSGGTGELFF.

This clone has just one count. This rearrangement joins TRBV30 to TRBJ1-6; 7 nucleotides agree with TRBD1. Looked up from germline, CDR1 is GTSNPN and CDR2 is SVGIG (reference sequence). With V trimmed by 0 bases and J by 6 bases, 2 bases remained unmatched. The CDR3 sequence is 14 residues long. The CDR3 spells CAWSVSGGNSPLHF. Written as DNA, the CDR3 is TGTGCCTGGAGTGTATCAGGGGGTAATTCACCCCTCCACTTT.

This clone was detected only once. The rearrangement joins TRBV7-2 to TRBJ2-3; 11 bases are a match to TRBD2. V lost 5 bases, J lost 4 bases, and 5 bases stayed unmatched. CDR1 and CDR2 (germline): SGHTA, FQGNSA. The CDR3 length is 15 residues. The CDR3 reads CASSPGTSGPDTQYF. In nucleotides, the CDR3 is TGTGCCAGCAGCCCGGGGACTAGCGGCCCAGATACGCAGTATTTT.

The genes are TRBV4-3 and TRBJ2-5; 13 positions agree with TRBD2. Germline trimming cut 1 base from V and 4 bases from J; bases unmatched to any gene: 0. Germline V gene data show CDR1 as LGHNA and CDR2 as YSLEER. The CDR3 covers 15 residues. CDR3 sequence reads: CASSQGTSGRETQYF. DNA for the CDR3: TGCGCCAGCAGCCAAGGGACTAGCGGGAGAGAGACCCAGTACTTC.

The rearrangement joins TRBV27 to TRBJ1-5, with D hard to call. The CDR3 spans 15 residues. V was cut by 1 base and J by 0 bases, with 7 bases left in between. Per the germline V gene, CDR1 is MNHEY and CDR2 is SMNVEV (reference sequence). DNA of the CDR3: TGTGCCAGCAGTTTATTCAGTTATAGCAATCAGCCCCAGCATTTT. Its protein is CASSLFSYSNQPQHF.

V and J are TRBV27 and TRBJ1-2; D is perhaps TRBD1 (5 bases). In germline, CDR1 is MNHEY, CDR2 SMNVEV (reference sequence). This CDR3 has 14 residues. The V end lost 6 bases, the J end lost 0 bases, and 11 bases lay between the germline ends. In DNA form, the CDR3 reads TGTGCCAGCAGCCCGACGGGACCTAACTATGGCTACACCTTC. Translation: CASSPTGPNYGYTF.

The V gene is TRBV6-1, the J gene TRBJ2-7; weak D call: TRBD1 (5 bases). Germline V gene sequence: CDR1 MNHNS, CDR2 SASEGT. The CDR3 sequence is 15 residues long. V gave up 2 bases and J gave up 6 bases, with 17 bases separating them. The CDR3: CASSETGLGRAEQYF. The CDR3 DNA reads TGTGCCAGCAGTGAAACAGGATTAGGTCGAGCCGAGCAGTACTTC.

The chain has TRBV29-1 and TRBJ2-1; possibly TRBD1 for D (8 bases). The CDR3 runs 17 residues. Germline V CDR1 and CDR2: SQVTM, ANQGSEA. The V gene lost 1 base and the J gene lost 5 bases, with 21 bases spanning the gap. The CDR3 DNA reads TGCAGCGTTGAAGGGGACAGGATTATACGGGGGGACAATGAGCAGTTCTTC. This sequence encodes CSVEGDRIIRGDNEQFF.

Comments on this clone: This sample includes further DNA sequences coding for the same CDR3. The V and J genes are TRBV20-1 and TRBJ2-5, with D maybe TRBD2 (6 bases). The CDR3 totals 11 residues. Germline loops: CDR1 DFQATT, CDR2 SNEGSKA (reference sequence). Trimming took off 3 bases at V and 4 bases at J, with 6 bases between the two ends. This CDR3 reads CSARGGETQYF. The DNA of the CDR3 is TGCAGTGCTAGGGGAGGAGAGACCCAGTACTTC.

This chain links TRBV5-1 with TRBJ2-7, with 8 bases identical to TRBD1. Germline CDR1 reads SGHRS; CDR2 reads YFSETQ. Trimming cost V 4 bases and J 3 bases; bases outside gene matches: 6. CDR3 size: 14 residues. CDR3 sequence: CASSGQGGGYEQYF. In DNA, the CDR3 is TGCGCCAGCAGCGGACAGGGAGGAGGCTACGAGCAGTACTTC.

CDR3 DNA: TGTGCCAGCAGCGTAGCAGGGGCCTATTTCGACACTGAAGCTTTCTTT. It translates to CASSVAGAYFDTEAFF. The chain combines TRBV9 with TRBJ1-1; D is perhaps TRBD1 (6 bases). Germline lookup yields CDR1 SGDLS and CDR2 YYNGEE. The CDR3 contains 16 residues. V was trimmed by 0 bases and J by 3 bases, leaving 15 bases between them.

The chain carries TRBV6-5 and TRBJ2-1; D is unresolved. The CDR3 is 14 amino acids. Germline values: CDR1 MNHEY, CDR2 SVGAGI. Trimming shortened V by 2 bases and J by 2 bases, and 7 bases separated the two germline ends. The DNA for the CDR3 is TGTGCCAGCAGTTACAGGGTACCCTACAATGAGCAGTTCTTC. It codes for CASSYRVPYNEQFF.

This chain joins TRBV5-5 and TRBJ2-7; 8 nucleotides line up with TRBD2. The CDR3 runs 14 residues. J gave up 2 bases and V 3 bases, and 4 bases lay outside the gene matches. Germline assignment: CDR1 SGHKS and CDR2 YYEKEE (reference sequence). This chain's CDR3 is CASSSGGGPYEQYF. The CDR3 nucleotides are TGTGCCAGCAGCTCGGGGGGGGGCCCCTACGAGCAGTACTTC.

V and J are TRBV7-9 and TRBJ2-7; D unclear. This CDR3 is built from 13 residues. The germline V gene has CDR1 SEHNR and CDR2 FQNEAQ (reference sequence). The V end was cut by 6 bases, the J end by 0 bases, with 9 bases between. The CDR3 DNA reads TGTGCCAGCAGGACTGGCAGCTCCTACGAGCAGTACTTC. Translating gives CASRTGSSYEQYF.

The V and J genes are TRBV10-3 and TRBJ1-2, with D possibly TRBD1 on 5 matching bases. The CDR3 has 11 amino acids. The germline V and J ends were trimmed by 8 bases and 8 bases, with 12 bases remaining between them. Germline CDR1 ENHRY, CDR2 SYGVKD. The CDR3 coding sequence is TGTGCCATCCGGGGACTTAACGGCTACACCTTC. This encodes CAIRGLNGYTF.

The chain is built from TRBV30 and TRBJ1-2; D is perhaps TRBD1 (6 bases). The germline V and J ends were trimmed by 2 bases and 8 bases, with 12 bases remaining between them. This CDR3 is 12 amino acids long. CDR1 GTSNPN and CDR2 SVGIG come from the germline V gene (reference sequence). The CDR3 loop is CAWSPGAGGYTF. Written as DNA, the CDR3 is TGTGCCTGGAGTCCGGGGGCTGGGGGCTACACCTTC.

The J gene is TRBJ2-5, the V gene TRBV28; D is perhaps TRBD2 (6 bases). This CDR3 contains 14 residues. The germline V and J ends were trimmed by 2 bases and 5 bases, with 12 bases remaining between them. The V gene's germline CDR1 is MDHEN and CDR2 SYDVKM. As DNA, the CDR3 is TGTGCCAGCAGTTTAGGCAGGGCGGGGGAGACCCAGTACTTC. Translating gives CASSLGRAGETQYF.